This passage covers 11 T cell receptor delta chains from one sample sequenced in a study of fetal and pediatric gammadelta thymocytes. TCRdb called clones anew from the reads with CATT. The table has some 690 delta-chain clones, 19% seen once; the top ten hold roughly 21%. The thymus tissue was fetal, from elective terminations at about 14 to 22 weeks estimated gestational age. The sample taken for sequencing was Vgamma9Vdelta2 gamma-delta T cells from the thymus. Sample subset: sorted CD3+gammadeltaTCR+Vgamma9+Vdelta2+ thymocytes. All receptors derive from a human fetus.

For this clone: A much bigger clone sits one base away, suggesting this may be a read error. The chain combines TRDV2 with TRDJ3; 13 positions match TRDD3. Germline CDR1 reads GEAIGNYY; CDR2 reads EKD. J lost 2 bases, V lost 1 base, and 7 bases had no gene match. The CDR3 has 20 residues. As DNA, the CDR3 is TGTGCCTGTGACACAACTGGGGGATACGCTAGCGCCTGGGACACCCGACAGATGTTTTTC. Translation gives CACDTTGGYASAWDTRQMFF.

Concerning this clone: A much larger clone sits a single nucleotide away, making a read error possible. The chain carries TRDV2 and TRDJ3; 10 bases are a match to TRDD3. The CDR3 totals 18 residues. Germline CDR1 and CDR2: GEAIGNYY and EKD. Here the CDR3 reads CACDTGGYRSWDARQMFF. In DNA form, the CDR3 reads TGTGCCTGTGACACTGGGGGATACCGCTCCTGGGACGCCCGACAGATGTTTTTC.

By share, this clone ranks as large (0.1 to 1%). The V call is TRDV2, the J call TRDJ1, with D unclear. The CDR3 has 14 amino acids. Germline values: CDR1 GEAIGNYY, CDR2 EKD. The V gene lost 0 bases and the J gene lost 0 bases, with 7 bases spanning the gap. Written as DNA, the CDR3 is TGTGCCTGTGACACCGTTGGATACACCGATAAACTCATCTTT. Residues: CACDTVGYTDKLIF.

Relative to its sample, this clone is medium-sized. At the DNA level, this CDR3 is encoded by other sequences in the same sample as well. The V and J genes are TRDV2 and TRDJ3, with 13 bases aligning to TRDD3. Germline loops: CDR1 GEAIGNYY, CDR2 EKD. V trimming: 1 base; J trimming: 0 bases; junction bases outside the gene matches: 2. CDR3 size: 19 residues. The CDR3 sequence: CACDTYWGIRSWDTRQMFF. DNA for the CDR3: TGTGCCTGTGACACGTACTGGGGGATACGCTCCTGGGACACCCGACAGATGTTTTTC.

By sample fraction, this clone is medium-sized. The rearrangement links TRDV2 to TRDJ3; TRDD3 matches 11 bases. TCRdb is silent on the J gene; assignment here came from matching the DNA to germline. Germline CDR1 GEAIGNYY, CDR2 EKD. Losses at the gene ends were 0 bases for V and 2 bases for J; bases not matched to a gene: 5. CDR3 size: 19 residues. CDR3 DNA sequence: TGTGCCTGTGACACCGGCGTACTGGGGGATACCTGGGACACCCGACAGATGTTTTTC. Translation: CACDTGVLGDTWDTRQMFF.

In the case of this clone: A far bigger clonotype differs at one base, so this is likely a read error. The V gene is TRDV2, the J gene TRDJ2; 9 positions match TRDD3. Since TCRdb gives no J gene, matching the DNA to germline was used here to assign it. The CDR3 spans 14 residues. CDR1 is GEAIGNYY and CDR2 is EKD in the germline V gene. Losses at the gene ends were 2 bases for V and 5 bases for J; bases not matched to a gene: 2. The CDR3 sequence: CACDILGETAQLFF. The CDR3 DNA is TGTGCCTGTGACATACTGGGGGAAACAGCACAACTCTTCTTT.

This clone counts as medium-sized. This chain links TRDV2 with TRDJ3; 11 bases are shared with TRDD3. CDR3 length: 19 amino acids. CDR1 is GEAIGNYY and CDR2 is EKD in the germline V gene. Trimming cost V 1 base and J 0 bases; bases outside gene matches: 4. The CDR3 nucleotides read TGTGCCTGTGACACTGGGGGATACGAGAGCTCCTGGGACACCCGACAGATGTTTTTC. This translates into CACDTGGYESSWDTRQMFF.

A remark on this clone: This may be a read error: a much more frequent sequence differs by one nucleotide. This same CDR3 is encoded by further DNA sequences in the sample. J is TRDJ3 and V is TRDV2; TRDD3 agrees at 9 bases. This CDR3 has 17 residues. Germline V gene data show CDR1 as GEAIGNYY and CDR2 as EKD. The CDR3 loop is CACDILGDSWDTRQMFF. The DNA for the CDR3 is TGTGCCTGCGACATACTGGGGGACTCCTGGGACACCCGACAGATGTTTTTC.

To note about this clone: It may be a read error: a sequence one base away is much more abundant. V is TRDV2 and J is TRDJ1, with 12 bases matching TRDD3. Per germline, CDR1 GEAIGNYY and CDR2 EKD. This CDR3 contains 14 residues. In DNA, the CDR3 is TGTGCCTTTGACACCTGGGGGATACGCGATAAACTCATCTTT. This translates into CAFDTWGIRDKLIF.

By its share, this clone is large (0.1 to 1%). The sample contains more than one DNA sequence encoding this CDR3. The chain couples TRDV2 to TRDJ2; TRDD3 matches at 12 bases. Germline values: CDR1 GEAIGNYY, CDR2 EKD. Losses at the gene ends were 2 bases for V and 5 bases for J; bases not matched to a gene: 2. The CDR3 is 15 amino acids. The CDR3 region has the DNA TGTGCCTGTGACATACTGGGGGATACTACAGCACAACTCTTCTTT. Amino acid sequence: CACDILGDTTAQLFF.

Worth noting for this clone: A much more abundant neighbour one base away suggests this may be a read error. The genes are TRDV2 and TRDJ1; D uncertain. TCRdb supplies no J gene; here it was assigned by aligning the nucleotide sequence to germline. CDR1 GEAIGNYY and CDR2 EKD come from the germline V gene. There are 14 residues in the CDR3. CDR3 sequence: CACDTVGYTDKLIF. The DNA for the CDR3 is TGTGCCTGCGACACCGTTGGATACACCGATAAACTCATCTTT.